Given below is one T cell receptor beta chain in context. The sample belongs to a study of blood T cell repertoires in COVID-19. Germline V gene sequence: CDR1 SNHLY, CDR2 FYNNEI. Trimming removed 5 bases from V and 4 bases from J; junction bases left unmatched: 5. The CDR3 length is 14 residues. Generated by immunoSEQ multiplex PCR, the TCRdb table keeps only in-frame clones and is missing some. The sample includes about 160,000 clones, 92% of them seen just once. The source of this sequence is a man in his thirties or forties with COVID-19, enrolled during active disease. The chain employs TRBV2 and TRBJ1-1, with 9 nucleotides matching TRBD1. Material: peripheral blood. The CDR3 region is CASSLKTGGTEAFF. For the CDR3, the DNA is TGTGCCAGCAGTTTAAAGACAGGGGGCACTGAAGCTTTCTTT.